This TCR beta chain originates from a study of PD-1 blockade in classical Hodgkin lymphoma. As to time point: newly diagnosed, previously untreated cHL patient sample. Germline-derived CDR1 and CDR2 are MNHEY and SVGAGI. V was clipped by 5 bases and J by 4 bases, with 18 bases between them. The CDR3 extends over 15 amino acids. The data were produced by immunoSEQ multiplex PCR, yet TCRdb's version contains in-frame clones alone and is incomplete. Altogether fewer than 90,000 clones are present, about 93% being singletons, with the ten largest covering roughly 2.6%. The sequence was obtained from a human donor with classical Hodgkin lymphoma. The rearrangement uses TRBV6-5 and TRBJ2-7; tentatively, D is TRBD1 (6 bases). Sequencing was carried out using peripheral blood mononuclear cells (PBMCs). The DNA of the CDR3 is TGTGCCAGCAGTCCCCAGGGGATTAAGGAGTACGAGCAGTACTTC. Residues: CASSPQGIKEYEQYF.